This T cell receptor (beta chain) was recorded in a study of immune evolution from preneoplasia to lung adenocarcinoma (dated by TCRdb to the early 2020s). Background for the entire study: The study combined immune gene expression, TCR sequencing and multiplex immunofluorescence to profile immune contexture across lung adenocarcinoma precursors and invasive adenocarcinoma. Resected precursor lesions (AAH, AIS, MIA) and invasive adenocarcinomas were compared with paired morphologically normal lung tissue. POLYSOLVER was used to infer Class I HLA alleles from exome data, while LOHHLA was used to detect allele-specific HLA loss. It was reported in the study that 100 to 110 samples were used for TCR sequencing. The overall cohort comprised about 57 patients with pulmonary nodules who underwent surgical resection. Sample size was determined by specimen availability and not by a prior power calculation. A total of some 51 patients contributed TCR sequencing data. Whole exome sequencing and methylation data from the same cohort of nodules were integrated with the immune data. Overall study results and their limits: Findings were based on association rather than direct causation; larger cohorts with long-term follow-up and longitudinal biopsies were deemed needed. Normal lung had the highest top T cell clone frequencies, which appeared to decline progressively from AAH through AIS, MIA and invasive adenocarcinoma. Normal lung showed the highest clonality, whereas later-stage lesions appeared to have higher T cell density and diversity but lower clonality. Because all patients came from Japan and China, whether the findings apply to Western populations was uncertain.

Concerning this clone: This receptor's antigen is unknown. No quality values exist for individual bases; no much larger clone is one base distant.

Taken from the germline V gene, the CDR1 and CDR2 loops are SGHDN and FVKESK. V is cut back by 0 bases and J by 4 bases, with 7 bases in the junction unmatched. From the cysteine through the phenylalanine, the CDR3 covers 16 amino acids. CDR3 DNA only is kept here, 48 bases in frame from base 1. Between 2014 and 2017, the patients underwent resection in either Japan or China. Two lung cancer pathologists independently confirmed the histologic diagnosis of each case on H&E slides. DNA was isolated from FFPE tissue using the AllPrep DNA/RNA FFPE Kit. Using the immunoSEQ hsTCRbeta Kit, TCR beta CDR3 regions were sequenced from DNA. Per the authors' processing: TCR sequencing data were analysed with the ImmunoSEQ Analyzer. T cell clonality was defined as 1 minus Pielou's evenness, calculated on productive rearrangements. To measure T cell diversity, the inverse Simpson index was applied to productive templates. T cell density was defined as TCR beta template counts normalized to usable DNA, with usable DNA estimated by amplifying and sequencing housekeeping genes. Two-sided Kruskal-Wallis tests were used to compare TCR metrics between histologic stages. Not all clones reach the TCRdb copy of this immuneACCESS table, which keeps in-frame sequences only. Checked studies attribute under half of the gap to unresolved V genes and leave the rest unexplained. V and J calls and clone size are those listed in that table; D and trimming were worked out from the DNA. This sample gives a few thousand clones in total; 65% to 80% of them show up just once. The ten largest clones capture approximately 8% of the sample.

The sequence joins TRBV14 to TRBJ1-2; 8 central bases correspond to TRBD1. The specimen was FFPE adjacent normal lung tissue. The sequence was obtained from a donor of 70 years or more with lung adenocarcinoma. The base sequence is TGTGCCAGCAGCCAAGATCCCAGGGGGCCCCCCTATGGCTACACCTTC. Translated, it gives CASSQDPRGPPYGYTF.